Listed below are T cell receptor beta chains from one sample, sequenced in a study of cytotoxic CD8 clonotypes in ibrutinib-treated CLL. Assay used: immunoSEQ multiplex PCR; TCRdb lists only in-frame clones, some missing. The table lists some 28,000 clones, roughly 60% of them singletons. The source material was PBMCs, sampled before ibrutinib treatment. The receptors originated from a human donor with chronic lymphocytic leukemia. Both conserved end residues are part of each CDR3. The order of the fields is CDR3 DNA, CDR3 protein, V gene, D gene, clone size, J gene. D genes are given only for firm matches. Size is omitted from some rows. Given values are once, few, many or a class for expanded clones.

CDR3 DNA: TGCGCCAGCAGCCTGAGGACTAGCGGTAGCACAGATACGCAGTATTTT
CDR3 protein: CASSLRTSGSTDTQYF
V gene: TRBV5-1
D gene: TRBD2
clone size: -
J gene: TRBJ2-3

CDR3 DNA: TGTGCCAGCAGCTTAGGGGGGGGTCCTAGCACAGATACGCAGTATTTT
CDR3 protein: CASSLGGGPSTDTQYF
V gene: TRBV11-2
D gene: TRBD2
clone size: -
J gene: TRBJ2-3

CDR3 DNA: TGTGCCAGCAGCCACCCCAGGACGGAGGGGGCACTCGGCTACACCTTC
CDR3 protein: CASSHPRTEGALGYTF
V gene: TRBV7-9
D gene: TRBD1
clone size: few
J gene: TRBJ1-2

CDR3 DNA: TGTGCCAGCTCACCTCCTAAGGGATTCGGGGCCAACGTCCTGACTTTC
CDR3 protein: CASSPPKGFGANVLTF
V gene: TRBV18
D gene: -
clone size: -
J gene: TRBJ2-6

CDR3 DNA: TGTGCCTCTGGACAGCCGAACACTGAAGCTTTCTTT
CDR3 protein: CASGQPNTEAFF
V gene: TRBV19
D gene: -
clone size: few
J gene: TRBJ1-1

CDR3 DNA: TGTGCCATCAGTGAGGCGGAGGGGTACACTGAAGCTTTCTTT
CDR3 protein: CAISEAEGYTEAFF
V gene: TRBV10-3
D gene: -
clone size: few
J gene: TRBJ1-1

CDR3 DNA: TGTGCCAGCAGCGTAAGCGGACTAGCCTCCAGTGAGCAGTTCTTC
CDR3 protein: CASSVSGLASSEQFF
V gene: TRBV9
D gene: TRBD2
clone size: -
J gene: TRBJ2-1

CDR3 DNA: TGTGCCAGTAGCACAGGATACAATAATGAAAAACTGTTTTTT
CDR3 protein: CASSTGYNNEKLFF
V gene: TRBV19
D gene: -
clone size: -
J gene: TRBJ1-4

CDR3 DNA: TGTGCCAGCAGCCCAGGCCCGACCGGGGAGCTGTTTTTT
CDR3 protein: CASSPGPTGELFF
V gene: TRBV11-2
D gene: -
clone size: -
J gene: TRBJ2-2

CDR3 DNA: TGTGCCAGCAGCTCCCGTTGGTCTCGGGGAGGGGCCAACGTCCTGACTTTC
CDR3 protein: CASSSRWSRGGANVLTF
V gene: TRBV7-9
D gene: -
clone size: medium-sized
J gene: TRBJ2-6

CDR3 DNA: TGTGCCAGCAGCTTCAGAGGGGGGCGCTTCTACAATGAGCAGTTCTTC
CDR3 protein: CASSFRGGRFYNEQFF
V gene: TRBV7-6
D gene: -
clone size: -
J gene: TRBJ2-1

CDR3 DNA: TGTGCCAGCTCCCCCCAGGGGGACACTGAAGCTTTCTTT
CDR3 protein: CASSPQGDTEAFF
V gene: TRBV6-5
D gene: TRBD1
clone size: -
J gene: TRBJ1-1

CDR3 DNA: TGCGCCAGCAGTGGGGACAGCTTCTTCGCTTTCTTT
CDR3 protein: CASSGDSFFAFF
V gene: TRBV10-1
D gene: TRBD1
clone size: -
J gene: TRBJ1-1

CDR3 DNA: TGCAGCGTTGATAAGGGCCTTGGAGAGACCCAGTACTTC
CDR3 protein: CSVDKGLGETQYF
V gene: TRBV29-1
D gene: -
clone size: -
J gene: TRBJ2-5

CDR3 DNA: TGTGCCAGTAGGAGGACAGAGCCCCTAGATACGCAGTATTTT
CDR3 protein: CASRRTEPLDTQYF
V gene: TRBV19
D gene: -
clone size: few
J gene: TRBJ2-3

CDR3 DNA: TGTGCCAGCAGCGTAGAGGCGGGACAGAACTACGAGCAGTACTTC
CDR3 protein: CASSVEAGQNYEQYF
V gene: TRBV9
D gene: -
clone size: -
J gene: TRBJ2-7